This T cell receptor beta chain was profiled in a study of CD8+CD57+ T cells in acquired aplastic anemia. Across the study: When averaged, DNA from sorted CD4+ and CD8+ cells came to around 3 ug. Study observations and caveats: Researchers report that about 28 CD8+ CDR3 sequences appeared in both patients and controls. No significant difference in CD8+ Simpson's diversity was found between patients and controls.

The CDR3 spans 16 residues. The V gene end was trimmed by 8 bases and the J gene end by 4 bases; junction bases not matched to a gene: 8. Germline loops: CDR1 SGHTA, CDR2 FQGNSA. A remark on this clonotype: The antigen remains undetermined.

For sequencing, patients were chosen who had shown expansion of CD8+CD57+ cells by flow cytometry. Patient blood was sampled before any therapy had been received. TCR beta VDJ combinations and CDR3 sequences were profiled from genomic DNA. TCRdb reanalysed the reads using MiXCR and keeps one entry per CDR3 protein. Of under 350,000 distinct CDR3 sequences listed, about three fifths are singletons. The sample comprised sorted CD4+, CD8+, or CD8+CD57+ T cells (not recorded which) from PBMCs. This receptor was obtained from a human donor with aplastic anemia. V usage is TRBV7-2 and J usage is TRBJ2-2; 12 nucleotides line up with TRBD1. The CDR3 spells CASSGQGAPSTGELFF. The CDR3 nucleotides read TGTGCCAGCTCGGGACAGGGGGCCCCGAGCACCGGGGAGCTGTTTTTT.